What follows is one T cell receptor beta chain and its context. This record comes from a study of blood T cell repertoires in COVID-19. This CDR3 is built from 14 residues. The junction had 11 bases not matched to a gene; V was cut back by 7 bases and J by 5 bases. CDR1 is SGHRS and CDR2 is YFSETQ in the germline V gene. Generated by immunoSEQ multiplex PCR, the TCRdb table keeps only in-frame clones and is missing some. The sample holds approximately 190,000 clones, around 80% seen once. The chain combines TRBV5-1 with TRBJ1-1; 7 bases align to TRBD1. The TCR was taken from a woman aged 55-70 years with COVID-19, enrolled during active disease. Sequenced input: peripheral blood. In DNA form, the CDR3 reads TGCGCCAGCGGCCCCACCCCGACAGGGACTGAAGCTTTCTTT. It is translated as CASGPTPTGTEAFF.